This T cell receptor beta chain was identified during a study of T cells in Graves' hyperthyroidism and ophthalmopathy. The study, taken as a whole, reports: Most thyroid clonotypes expanded above 0.001 were also detected in blood.

Authors of the study amplified TCR beta CDR3 regions from RNA transcripts. HTBI primers drove first-round RT-PCR of the TCR CDR3. TCRdb reprocessed the multiplex PCR reads with MiXCR, giving one entry per CDR3 protein. The table lists some 360,000 distinct CDR3 sequences, around 13% of them singletons. In regard to this clonotype: Antigen unknown.

The germline V gene has CDR1 MNHNS and CDR2 SASEGT. CDR3 length equals 12 residues. V was shortened by 8 bases and J by 5 bases, with 13 bases between the two germline ends. The clonotype originates from a woman aged 60-75 years with Graves' hyperthyroidism. The specimen was blood. The V gene is TRBV6-1, the J gene TRBJ2-7; a possible D gene is TRBD1 (5 bases). The CDR3: CASGRVGHEQYF. CDR3 bases: TGTGCCAGCGGCAGGGTGGGGCACGAGCAGTACTTC.